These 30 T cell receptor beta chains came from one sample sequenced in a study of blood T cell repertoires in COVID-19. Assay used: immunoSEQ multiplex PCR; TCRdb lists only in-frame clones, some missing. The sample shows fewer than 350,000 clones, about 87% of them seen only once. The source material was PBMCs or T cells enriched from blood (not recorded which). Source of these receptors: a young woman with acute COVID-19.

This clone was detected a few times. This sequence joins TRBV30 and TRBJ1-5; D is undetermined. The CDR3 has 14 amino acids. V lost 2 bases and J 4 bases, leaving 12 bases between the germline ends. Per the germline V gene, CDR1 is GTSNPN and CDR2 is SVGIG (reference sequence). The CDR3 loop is CAWSPGLRNQPQHF. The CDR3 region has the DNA TGTGCCTGGAGTCCTGGCCTGAGGAATCAGCCCCAGCATTTT.

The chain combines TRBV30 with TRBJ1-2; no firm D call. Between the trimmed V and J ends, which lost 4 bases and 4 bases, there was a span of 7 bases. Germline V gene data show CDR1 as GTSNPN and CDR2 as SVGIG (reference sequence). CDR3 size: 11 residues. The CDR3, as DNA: TGTGCCTGGACGGGAAGCTATGGCTACACCTTC. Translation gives CAWTGSYGYTF.

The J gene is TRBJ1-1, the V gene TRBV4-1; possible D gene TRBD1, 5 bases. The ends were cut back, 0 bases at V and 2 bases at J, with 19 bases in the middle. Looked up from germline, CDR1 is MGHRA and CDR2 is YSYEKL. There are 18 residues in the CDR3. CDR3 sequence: CASSQDRALGPRNTEAFF. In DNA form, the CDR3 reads TGCGCCAGCAGCCAAGATAGGGCGTTGGGGCCGAGAAACACTGAAGCTTTCTTT.

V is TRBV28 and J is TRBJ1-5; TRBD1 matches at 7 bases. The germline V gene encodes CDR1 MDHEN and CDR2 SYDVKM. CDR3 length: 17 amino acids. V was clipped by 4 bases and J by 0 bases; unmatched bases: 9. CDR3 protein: CASSSLGTDYSNQPQHF. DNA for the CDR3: TGTGCCAGCAGTTCTCTTGGGACAGATTATAGCAATCAGCCCCAGCATTTT. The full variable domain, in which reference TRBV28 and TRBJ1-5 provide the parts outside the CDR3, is DVKVTQSSRYLVKRTGEKVFLECVQDMDHENMFWYRQDPGLGLRLIYFSYDVKMKEKGDIPEGYSVSREKKERFSLILESASTNQTSMYLCASSSLGTDYSNQPQHFGDGTRLSIL.

The CDR3 is CASSESRQSDYNEQFF. CDR3 bases: TGCGCCAGCAGTGAGTCGAGACAGAGTGACTACAATGAGCAGTTCTTC. V is TRBV10-2 and J is TRBJ2-1; D possibly corresponds to TRBD1 (5 bases). Germline V CDR1 and CDR2: WSHSY, SAAADI. This CDR3 has 16 amino acids. Trimming removed 0 bases from V and 3 bases from J, with 12 bases in between.

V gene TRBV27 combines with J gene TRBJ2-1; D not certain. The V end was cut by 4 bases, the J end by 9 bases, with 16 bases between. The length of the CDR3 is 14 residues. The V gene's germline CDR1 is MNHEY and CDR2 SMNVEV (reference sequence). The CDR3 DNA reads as TGTGCCAGCAGTTCATGGTCGACTGGAATTGAGCAGTTCTTC. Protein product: CASSSWSTGIEQFF.

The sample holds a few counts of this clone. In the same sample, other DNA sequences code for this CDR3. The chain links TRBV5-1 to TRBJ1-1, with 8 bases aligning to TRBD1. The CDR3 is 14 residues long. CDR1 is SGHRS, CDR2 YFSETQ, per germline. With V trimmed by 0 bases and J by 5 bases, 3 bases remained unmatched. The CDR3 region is CASSLAGGYTEAFF. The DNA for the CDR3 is TGCGCCAGCAGCTTGGCAGGGGGCTATACTGAAGCTTTCTTT.

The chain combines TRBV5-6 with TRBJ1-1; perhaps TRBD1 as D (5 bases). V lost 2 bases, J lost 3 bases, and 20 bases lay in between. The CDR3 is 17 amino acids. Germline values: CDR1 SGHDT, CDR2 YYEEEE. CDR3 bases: TGTGCCAGCAGCTTATATCTTGGCAGGGCGGCGGACACTGAAGCTTTCTTT. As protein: CASSLYLGRAADTEAFF.

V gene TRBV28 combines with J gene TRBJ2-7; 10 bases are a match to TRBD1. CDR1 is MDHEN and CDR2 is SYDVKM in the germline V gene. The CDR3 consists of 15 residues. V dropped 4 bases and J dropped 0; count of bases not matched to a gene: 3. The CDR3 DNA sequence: TGTGCCAGCAGTTCCGGGACAGGGGTCTCCTACGAGCAGTACTTC. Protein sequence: CASSSGTGVSYEQYF.

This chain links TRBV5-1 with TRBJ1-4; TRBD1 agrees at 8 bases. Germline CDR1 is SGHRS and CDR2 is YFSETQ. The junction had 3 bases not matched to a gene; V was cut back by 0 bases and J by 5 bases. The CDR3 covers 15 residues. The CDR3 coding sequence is TGCGCCAGCAGCTTGGCCCGGGACAGGAATGAAAAACTGTTTTTT. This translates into CASSLARDRNEKLFF. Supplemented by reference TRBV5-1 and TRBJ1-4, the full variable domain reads KAGVTQTPRYLIKTRGQQVTLSCSPISGHRSVSWYQQTPGQGLQFLFEYFSETQRNKGNFPGRFSGRQFSNSRSEMNVSTLELGDSALYLCASSLARDRNEKLFFGSGTQLSVL.

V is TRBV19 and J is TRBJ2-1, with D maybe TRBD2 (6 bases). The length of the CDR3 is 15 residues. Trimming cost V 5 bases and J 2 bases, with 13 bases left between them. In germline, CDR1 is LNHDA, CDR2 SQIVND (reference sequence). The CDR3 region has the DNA TGTGCCAGTAGTGCCACTAGCACTCCCTACAATGAGCAGTTCTTC. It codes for CASSATSTPYNEQFF.

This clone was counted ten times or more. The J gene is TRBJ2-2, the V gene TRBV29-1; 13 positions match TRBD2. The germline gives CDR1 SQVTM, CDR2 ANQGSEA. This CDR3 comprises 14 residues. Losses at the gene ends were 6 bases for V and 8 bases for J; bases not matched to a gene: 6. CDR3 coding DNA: TGCAGCGTAGGACTAGCGGGAGATCGAGGGGAGCTGTTTTTT. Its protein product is CSVGLAGDRGELFF.

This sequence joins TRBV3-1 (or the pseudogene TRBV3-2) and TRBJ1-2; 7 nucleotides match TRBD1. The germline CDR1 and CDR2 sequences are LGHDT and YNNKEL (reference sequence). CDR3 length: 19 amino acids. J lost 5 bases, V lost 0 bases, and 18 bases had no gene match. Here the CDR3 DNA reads TGTGCCAGCAGCCAAGATTCGAACAGGGGACCCTTCCCCCGATATGGCTACACCTTC. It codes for CASSQDSNRGPFPRYGYTF.

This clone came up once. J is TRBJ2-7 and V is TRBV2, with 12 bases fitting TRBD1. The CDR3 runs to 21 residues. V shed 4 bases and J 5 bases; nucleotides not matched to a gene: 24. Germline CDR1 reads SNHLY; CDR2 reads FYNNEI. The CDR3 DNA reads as TGTGCCAGCAGTGGGGGGGACAGGGGGCGTCACCAGCGGGGTCCTCAGGACGAGCAGTACTTC. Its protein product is CASSGGDRGRHQRGPQDEQYF. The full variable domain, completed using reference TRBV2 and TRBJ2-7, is EPEVTQTPSHQVTQMGQEVILRCVPISNHLYFYWYRQILGQKVEFLVSFYNNEISEKSEIFDDQFSVERPDGSNFTLKIRSTKLEDSAMYFCASSGGDRGRHQRGPQDEQYFGPGTRLTVT.

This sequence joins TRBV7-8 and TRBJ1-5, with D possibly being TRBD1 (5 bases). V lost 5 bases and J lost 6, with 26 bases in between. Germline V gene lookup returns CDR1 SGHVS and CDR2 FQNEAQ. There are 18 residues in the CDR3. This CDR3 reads CASSQQLPSSSGGQPQHF. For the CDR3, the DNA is TGTGCCAGCAGCCAACAGTTGCCCTCTTCGTCGGGGGGTCAGCCCCAGCATTTT.

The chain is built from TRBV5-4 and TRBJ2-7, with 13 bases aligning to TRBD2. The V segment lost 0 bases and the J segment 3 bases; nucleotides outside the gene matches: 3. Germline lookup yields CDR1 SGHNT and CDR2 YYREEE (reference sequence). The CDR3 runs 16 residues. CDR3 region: CASSLEGLAGVYEQYF. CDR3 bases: TGTGCCAGCAGCTTGGAAGGACTAGCGGGAGTCTACGAGCAGTACTTC.

CDR3 coding DNA: TGTGCCAGCAGTGTTAACAGGGGGCAATACGAGCAGTACTTC. It encodes CASSVNRGQYEQYF. The rearrangement uses TRBV27 and TRBJ2-7, with 9 nucleotides matching TRBD1. The CDR3 contains 14 residues. Germline V lookup: CDR1 MNHEY, CDR2 SMNVEV (reference sequence). Trimming cost V 5 bases and J 4 bases; bases outside gene matches: 6.

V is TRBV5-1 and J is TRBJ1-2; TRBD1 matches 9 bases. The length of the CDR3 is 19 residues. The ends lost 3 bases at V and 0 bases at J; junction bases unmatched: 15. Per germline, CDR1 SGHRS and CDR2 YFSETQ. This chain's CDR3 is CASSYGTFWTGEANYGYTF. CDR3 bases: TGCGCCAGCAGCTACGGGACCTTTTGGACAGGGGAGGCTAACTATGGCTACACCTTC.

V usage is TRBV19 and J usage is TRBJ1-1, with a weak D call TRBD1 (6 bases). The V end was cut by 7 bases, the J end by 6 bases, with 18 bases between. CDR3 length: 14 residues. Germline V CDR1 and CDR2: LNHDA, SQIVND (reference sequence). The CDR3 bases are TGTGCCAGTACCATATCGACAGGAGAAGCTGAAGCTTTCTTT. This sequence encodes CASTISTGEAEAFF.

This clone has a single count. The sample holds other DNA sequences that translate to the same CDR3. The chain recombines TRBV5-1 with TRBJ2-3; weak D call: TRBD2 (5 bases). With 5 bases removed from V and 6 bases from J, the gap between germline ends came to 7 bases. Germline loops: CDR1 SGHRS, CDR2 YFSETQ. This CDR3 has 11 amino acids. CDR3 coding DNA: TGCGCCAGCAGAGAGGGCGATACGCAGTATTTT. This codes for CASREGDTQYF.

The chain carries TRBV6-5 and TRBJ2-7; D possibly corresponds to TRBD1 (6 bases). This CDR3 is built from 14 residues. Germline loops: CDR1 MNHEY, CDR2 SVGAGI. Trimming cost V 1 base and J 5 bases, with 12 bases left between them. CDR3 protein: CASSYFADSNEQYF. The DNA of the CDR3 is TGTGCCAGCAGTTACTTCGCGGACAGTAACGAGCAGTACTTC.

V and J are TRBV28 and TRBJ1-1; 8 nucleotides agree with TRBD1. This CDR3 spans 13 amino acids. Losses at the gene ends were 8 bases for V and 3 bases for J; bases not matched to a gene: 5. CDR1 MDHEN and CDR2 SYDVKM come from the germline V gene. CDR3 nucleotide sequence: TGTGCCAGCGGTCACAGGGGGGACACTGAAGCTTTCTTT. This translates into CASGHRGDTEAFF.

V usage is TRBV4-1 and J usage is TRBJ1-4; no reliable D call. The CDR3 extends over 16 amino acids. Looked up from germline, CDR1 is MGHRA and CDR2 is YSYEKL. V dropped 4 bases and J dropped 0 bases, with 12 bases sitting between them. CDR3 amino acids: CASSRPSEATNEKLFF. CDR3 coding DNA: TGCGCCAGCAGCCGACCGTCCGAGGCAACTAATGAAAAACTGTTTTTT.

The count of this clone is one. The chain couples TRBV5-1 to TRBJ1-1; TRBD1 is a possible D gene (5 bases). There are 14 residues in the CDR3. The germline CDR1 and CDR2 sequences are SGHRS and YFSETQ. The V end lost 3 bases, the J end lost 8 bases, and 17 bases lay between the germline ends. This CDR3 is CASSSDYRSGEAFF. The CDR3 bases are TGCGCCAGCAGCTCGGACTACAGGTCGGGGGAAGCTTTCTTT.

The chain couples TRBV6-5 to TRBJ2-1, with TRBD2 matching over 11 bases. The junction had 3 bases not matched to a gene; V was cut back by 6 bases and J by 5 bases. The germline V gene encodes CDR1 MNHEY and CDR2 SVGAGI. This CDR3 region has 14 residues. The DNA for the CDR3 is TGTGCCAGCAGGGGGACTAGCGGCAACAATGAGCAGTTCTTC. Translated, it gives CASRGTSGNNEQFF.

The chain's CDR3 is CATSGGGGDNEQFF. CDR3 sequence (DNA): TGTGCCACCAGTGGCGGGGGAGGGGACAATGAGCAGTTCTTC. The chain has TRBV24-1 and TRBJ2-1; TRBD2 matches at 7 bases. The V segment lost 5 bases and the J segment 5 bases; nucleotides outside the gene matches: 5. CDR1 and CDR2 (germline): KGHDR, SFDVKD. This CDR3 contains 14 residues.

The CDR3 DNA follows: TGTGCCAGCAGCTTCGACAGCCCCGGCCGGAATGAGCAGTTCTTC. The encoded protein is CASSFDSPGRNEQFF. The chain employs TRBV5-4 and TRBJ2-1; TRBD1 is a possible D gene (5 bases). The CDR3 length is 15 residues. Germline values: CDR1 SGHNT, CDR2 YYREEE (reference sequence). V lost 2 bases and J lost 7, with 16 bases in between.

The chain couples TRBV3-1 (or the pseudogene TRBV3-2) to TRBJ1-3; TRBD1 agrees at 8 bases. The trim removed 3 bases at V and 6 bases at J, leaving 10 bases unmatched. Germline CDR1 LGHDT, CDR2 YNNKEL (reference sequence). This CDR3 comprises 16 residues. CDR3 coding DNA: TGTGCCAGCAGCCAGGAATACAGGGGGTGGGAAAACACCATATATTTT. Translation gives CASSQEYRGWENTIYF.

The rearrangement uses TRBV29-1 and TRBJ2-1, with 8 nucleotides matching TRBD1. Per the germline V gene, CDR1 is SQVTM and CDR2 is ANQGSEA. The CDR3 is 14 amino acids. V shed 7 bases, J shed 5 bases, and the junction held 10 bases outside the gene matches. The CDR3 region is CSADDRGRNNEQFF. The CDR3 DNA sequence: TGCAGCGCCGACGACAGGGGTAGGAACAATGAGCAGTTCTTC.

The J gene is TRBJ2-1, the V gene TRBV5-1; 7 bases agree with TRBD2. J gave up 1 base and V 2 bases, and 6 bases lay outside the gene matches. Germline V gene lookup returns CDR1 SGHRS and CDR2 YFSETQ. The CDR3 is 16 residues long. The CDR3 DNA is TGCGCCAGCAGCTTAGGCGGGAGTTCTTCCTACAATGAGCAGTTCTTC. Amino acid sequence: CASSLGGSSSYNEQFF.